This T cell receptor (beta chain) was obtained from a study of low-dose radiotherapy and immunotherapy resistance in tumors. First-strand cDNA relied on TRAV- and TRBV-specific primers spanning alpha and beta chains. Amplification of TCRs used a constant-region primer and V-primer adapter for approximately 19 PCR cycles. TCRdb used MiXCR to reprocess the reads, holding one entry per CDR3 protein. This table holds 65,000 to 100,000 distinct CDR3 sequences, around 17% found once. The sample's time point: before trial treatment. The table lists this clonotype with many counts. The receptor comes from a male donor with prostate cancer. The sample consisted of PBMCs, taken before treatment.

In DNA, the CDR3 is TGTGCCTGGGCTTCAGGGGTTAGCCCGAACACTGAAGCTTTCTTT. It translates to CAWASGVSPNTEAFF. The chain couples TRBV30 to TRBJ1-1, with D tentatively TRBD1 (6 bases). CDR1 and CDR2 (germline): GTSNPN, SVGIG (reference sequence). The V and J ends lost 5 bases and 1 base respectively, with 17 bases between them. This CDR3 spans 15 amino acids.